Listed here are 8 T cell receptor beta chains from one sample, sequenced in a study of blood T cell repertoires in COVID-19. Profiling relied on immunoSEQ multiplex PCR, and the TCRdb table lists in-frame clones only, not all of them. The sample holds 150,000 to 200,000 clones, 65% to 80% seen once. The sequenced material came from peripheral blood. The receptors stem from a man in his fifties who had recovered from COVID-19.

This chain links TRBV18 with TRBJ2-7; 7 bases agree with TRBD1. The CDR3 is 16 amino acids. The J segment lost 2 bases and the V segment lost 4 bases, leaving 11 bases of the junction unmatched. Per the germline V gene, CDR1 is KGHSH and CDR2 is LQKENI. The CDR3 sequence is CASSRSGTAKPYEQYF. The CDR3 bases are TGTGCCAGCTCACGTTCTGGGACAGCGAAACCCTACGAGCAGTACTTC. The full variable domain, with the rest looked up from reference TRBV18 and TRBJ2-7, is NAGVMQNPRHLVRRRGQEARLRCSPMKGHSHVYWYRQLPEEGLKFMVYLQKENIIDESGMPKERFSAEFPKEGPSILRIQQVVRGDSAAYFCASSRSGTAKPYEQYFGPGTRLTVT.

The V gene is TRBV27, the J gene TRBJ2-7, with a tentative D call TRBD2 (5 bases). The CDR3 runs to 14 residues. V was trimmed by 2 bases and J by 5 bases, leaving 13 bases between them. Per the germline V gene, CDR1 is MNHEY and CDR2 is SMNVEV (reference sequence). The CDR3 here is CASSLAGGFNEQYF. For the CDR3, the DNA is TGTGCCAGCAGTTTAGCTGGAGGCTTCAACGAGCAGTACTTC.

This clone was counted a single time. The chain is built from TRBV18 and TRBJ1-5, with 8 bases matching TRBD1. V gave up 0 bases and J gave up 7 bases; unmatched junction bases: 11. This CDR3 has 17 amino acids. Germline loops: CDR1 KGHSH, CDR2 LQKENI. The CDR3 bases are TGTGCCAGCTCACCACCGACTGGACAGGGCGTCGGGCAGCCCCAGCATTTT. It specifies CASSPPTGQGVGQPQHF.

The chain uses TRBV7-9 and TRBJ2-5; D call uncertain. Trimming pared 1 base from V and 5 bases from J, leaving 14 bases between. The length of the CDR3 is 15 residues. The germline gives CDR1 SEHNR, CDR2 FQNEAQ (reference sequence). The CDR3 sequence: CASSLDGTFGETQYF. For the CDR3, the DNA is TGTGCCAGCAGCTTAGACGGTACTTTCGGGGAGACCCAGTACTTC.

This clone was recorded only once. This chain connects TRBV7-3 to TRBJ2-3; 14 positions agree with TRBD2. V was clipped by 2 bases and J by 2 bases; unmatched bases: 9. The germline V gene has CDR1 SGHTA and CDR2 FQGTGA. The CDR3 length is 19 residues. Written as DNA, the CDR3 is TGTGCCAGCAGCTTAGATGGGACTAGCGGGAGCTTCTCCACAGATACGCAGTATTTT. Protein product: CASSLDGTSGSFSTDTQYF.

V and J are TRBV11-1 and TRBJ2-1; D is perhaps TRBD2 (5 bases). This CDR3 is 13 amino acids long. The germline gives CDR1 SGHAT, CDR2 FQDESV (reference sequence). The ends were cut back, 2 bases at V and 9 bases at J, with 11 bases in the middle. The CDR3 nucleotides are TGTGCCAGCAGCTTATCTCAACGGGGTGAGCAGTTCTTC. It is translated as CASSLSQRGEQFF.

This CDR3 reads CASSRDGPAPLFF. CDR3 sequence (DNA): TGTGCCAGCAGCCGGGATGGACCTGCGCCACTGTTTTTT. The rearrangement uses TRBV7-2 and TRBJ1-4; no firm D call. V dropped 5 bases and J dropped 13 bases, with 17 bases sitting between them. The CDR3 totals 13 residues. Germline V gives CDR1 SGHTA, CDR2 FQGNSA.

To note about this clone: At the DNA level, this CDR3 is encoded by other sequences in the same sample as well. J is TRBJ1-1 and V is TRBV5-1; no reliable D call. Deletions cut 4 bases from V and 1 base from J, with 14 bases between. This CDR3 has 15 amino acids. CDR1 and CDR2 from the germline V gene are SGHRS and YFSETQ. CDR3 sequence reads: CASSPREGGNTEAFF. CDR3 sequence (DNA): TGCGCCAGCAGCCCCCGGGAGGGAGGGAACACTGAAGCTTTCTTT.